The TCR beta chain described here comes from a study of blood T cell repertoires in COVID-19. Looking at the study overall: PBMCs, B-cell-depleted T cells, or T cells provided the cDNA or gDNA that made up the material.

Individuals aged roughly 18 to 95 years were recruited from about two dozen US areas. Which cohort a participant joined came from the clinical history participants gave. Data came from immunoSEQ multiplex PCR; TCRdb stores just in-frame clones and leaves some out. The sample includes about 170,000 clones, less than 85% of them seen just once. Sequencing was done on a sample of PBMCs or T cells enriched from blood (not recorded which). The TCR originated in a woman aged 45-65 years who had recovered from COVID-19.

The CDR3 bases are TGTGCCAGCAGTCATATACTGTTTTGGGATACGCAGTATTTT. It yields the protein CASSHILFWDTQYF. The chain is built from TRBV11-2 and TRBJ2-3; the D is unclear. The CDR3 covers 14 residues. Trimming removed 6 bases at V and 6 bases at J, with 16 bases between. The germline CDR1 and CDR2 sequences are SGHAT and FQNNGV.